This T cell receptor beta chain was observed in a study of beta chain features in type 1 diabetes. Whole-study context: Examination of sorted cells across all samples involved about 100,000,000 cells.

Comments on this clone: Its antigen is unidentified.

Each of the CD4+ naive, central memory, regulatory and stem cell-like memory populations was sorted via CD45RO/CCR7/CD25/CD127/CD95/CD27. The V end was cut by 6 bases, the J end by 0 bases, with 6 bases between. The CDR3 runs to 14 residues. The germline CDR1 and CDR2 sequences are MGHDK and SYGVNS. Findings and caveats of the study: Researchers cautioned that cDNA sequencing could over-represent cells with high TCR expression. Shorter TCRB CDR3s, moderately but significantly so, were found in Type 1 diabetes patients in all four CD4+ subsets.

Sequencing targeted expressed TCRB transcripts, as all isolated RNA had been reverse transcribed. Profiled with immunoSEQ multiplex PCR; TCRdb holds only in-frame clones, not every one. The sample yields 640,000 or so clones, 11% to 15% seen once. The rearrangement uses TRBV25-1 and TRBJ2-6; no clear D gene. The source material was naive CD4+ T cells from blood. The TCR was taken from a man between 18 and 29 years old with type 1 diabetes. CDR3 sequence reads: CASRGLSGANVLTF. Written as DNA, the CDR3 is TGTGCCAGCAGAGGTCTCTCTGGGGCCAACGTCCTGACTTTC.